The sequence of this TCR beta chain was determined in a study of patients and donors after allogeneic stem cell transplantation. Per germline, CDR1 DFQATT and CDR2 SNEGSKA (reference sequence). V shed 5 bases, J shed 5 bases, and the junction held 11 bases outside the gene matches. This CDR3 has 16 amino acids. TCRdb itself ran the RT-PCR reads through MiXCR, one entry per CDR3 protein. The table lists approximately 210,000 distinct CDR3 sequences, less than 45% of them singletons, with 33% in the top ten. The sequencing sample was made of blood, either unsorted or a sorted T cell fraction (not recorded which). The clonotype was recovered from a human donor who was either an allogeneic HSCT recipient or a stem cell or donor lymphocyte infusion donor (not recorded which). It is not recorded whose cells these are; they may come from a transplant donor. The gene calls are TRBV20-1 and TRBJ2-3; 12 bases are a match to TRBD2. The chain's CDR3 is CSAVPLAGGGIDTQYF. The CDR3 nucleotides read TGCAGTGCTGTCCCGCTAGCGGGAGGGGGTATAGATACGCAGTATTTT.